This TCR beta chain appears in the sequencing data of a study of Graves' ophthalmopathy and Graves' hyperthyroidism (dated by TCRdb to the late 2010s). General notes on the study: Hyperthyroidism was defined as stable when no progression to ophthalmopathy occurred within 18 months of follow-up. The study used signatures of the TCR beta repertoire to tell Graves' ophthalmopathy apart from Graves' hyperthyroidism and to predict which patients would progress to ophthalmopathy. In total, over 130 blood samples were TCR-sequenced: roughly 45 ophthalmopathy, approximately 75 hyperthyroidism and some 17 hyperthyroidism-to-ophthalmopathy patients. To explore V-J signatures that distinguish ophthalmopathy from hyperthyroidism, a discovery set of 95 to 100 patients was enrolled, made up of 43 with ophthalmopathy and 57 with stable hyperthyroidism. An independent validation cohort comprised some 19 hyperthyroidism patients and around 16 patients who later progressed from hyperthyroidism to ophthalmopathy. In several hyperthyroidism patients, the T-cell repertoires found in thyroid tissue were compared with those found in blood. Following sampling, methimazole starting at 30 mg daily was administered to hyperthyroidism patients, and high-dose intravenous methylprednisolone was administered to ophthalmopathy patients. Summary of the overall study and its limitations: No statistical method was used to set the sample size in advance, and the investigators knew which group each participant was assigned to. Among expanded thyroid clonotypes with frequency above 0.001, most also showed up in blood, which suggests that blood repertoires may reflect the thyroid immune response. In cross-validation, the 13-signature model distinguished ophthalmopathy from stable hyperthyroidism with approximately 88% sensitivity and around 81% specificity, and in the test set the corresponding values were approximately 80% and 75%. In validation, the model predicted ophthalmopathy progression with 70.59% sensitivity and approximately 78% specificity; roughly eleven predicted patients were CT-confirmed with GO in a median of roughly 6.8 months.

Hyperthyroidism patients were newly diagnosed, with disease duration under 2 months, and aged 18 to 65 years. Anyone with other autoimmune diseases, uncontrolled infections, pregnancy or lactation was excluded from the study. Clinical symptoms, serum thyroxine, TRAb, thyroid ultrasound and orbital computed tomography were used for diagnosis. Total RNA was extracted with Trizol reagent and quality-checked on an Agilent 2100 Bioanalyzer. For repertoire sequencing, TCR beta CDR3 regions were amplified from RNA transcripts. A first-round RT-PCR used HTBI primers with the Qiagen OneStep RT-PCR kit, followed by a second-round multiplex PCR, size selection and purification. Libraries were sequenced on an Illumina HiSeq2000 using paired-end 100 bp reads. In the original analysis: SOAPnuke was used for read processing, and reads with adapters, uncalled bases, a mean Phred below 15, or no exact constant-primer or identifier match were discarded. High-quality paired reads were merged with COPE v1.2.5. Clonotypes were defined as unique nucleotide sequences and were aligned to IMGT TRB V, D and J references using MiTCR v1.1. The analysis was limited to V-J combinations with a frequency above 0.0001, which together covered 99.2% of repertoires. A TCR clonal expansion and chaos score per V-J combination was defined as the ratio of F50 clonal expansion to chaos observed in the TCRdist matrix. Welch's t-statistics and random forest were used to reduce the features to roughly 14 V-J combinations, which were then used as input to a naive Bayes classifier. Thyroid-blood repertoire similarity was quantified with the Morisita-Horn index. Through fastp at Q25 and MiXCR, TCRdb rebuilt clones from the public reads, retaining in-frame beta chains. Rows with one shared CDR3 protein collapse into an entry with the most common genes and DNA. The V and J calls shown here were made by TCRdb, not taken from the authors' results. This sample comprises more than 1,000,000 distinct CDR3 sequences, roughly 35% of them detected only once. Clones ranked in the top ten supply around 10% of the sample.

In the case of this clonotype: Its recognized antigen is unknown. Base qualities are not at hand, and no much larger clone is one base apart.

Cut back by 8 bases and 2 bases, the V and J ends lie 19 bases apart. Its CDR3 holds 15 amino acids, cysteine through phenylalanine. Only CDR3 DNA remains: 45 bases, in frame from the first base. Sequenced: peripheral blood or thyroid tissue (not recorded which). This chain joins TRBV12-3 or TRBV12-4 to TRBJ2-7; TRBD1 is a possible D gene, resting on 5 matching bases. The TCR comes from an adult man with Graves' hyperthyroidism. Here the CDR3 is given as CASGQLAGLTYEQYF. The base sequence is TGTGCCAGCGGTCAATTGGCAGGGTTGACCTACGAGCAGTACTTC.